This TCR beta chain came from a study of PD-1 blockade in classical Hodgkin lymphoma. Study findings and constraints: Those achieving complete response showed baseline diversity like newly diagnosed patients. In CD4+ cells, TCR diversity went up significantly by C4D1, but in CD8+ cells it did not. Reasons behind the repertoire differences stay unclear, perhaps disease activity or earlier therapy.

The time point was: cycle 4 day 1 (C4D1), after 6 weeks of nivolumab. Every patient had relapsed following autologous stem cell transplantation, and cohorts differed in brentuximab vedotin exposure. Researchers report purifying CD4+ T cells from thawed PBMCs by magnetic negative selection. Each best response was a complete response, a partial response or progressive disease. The table came from immunoSEQ multiplex PCR; TCRdb's copy has only in-frame clones and leaves some out. The sample holds about 18,000 clones; around 70% are singletons and the top ten take around 2.3%. With regard to this clone: The antigen is unknown.

This CDR3 is built from 16 residues. The V gene end was trimmed by 4 bases and the J gene end by 9 bases; junction bases not matched to a gene: 14. CDR1 and CDR2 (germline): SGHTS, YDEGEE. The genes are TRBV5-8 and TRBJ2-1, with TRBD2 identical over 9 bases. The sequencing here drew on CD4+ T cells from blood, taken before the fourth cycle of nivolumab. This clonotype was sampled from a human donor with classical Hodgkin lymphoma. CDR3 region: CASSPDLAGRLREQFF. CDR3 DNA: TGTGCCAGCAGCCCGGACCTAGCGGGGCGTTTACGTGAGCAGTTCTTC.